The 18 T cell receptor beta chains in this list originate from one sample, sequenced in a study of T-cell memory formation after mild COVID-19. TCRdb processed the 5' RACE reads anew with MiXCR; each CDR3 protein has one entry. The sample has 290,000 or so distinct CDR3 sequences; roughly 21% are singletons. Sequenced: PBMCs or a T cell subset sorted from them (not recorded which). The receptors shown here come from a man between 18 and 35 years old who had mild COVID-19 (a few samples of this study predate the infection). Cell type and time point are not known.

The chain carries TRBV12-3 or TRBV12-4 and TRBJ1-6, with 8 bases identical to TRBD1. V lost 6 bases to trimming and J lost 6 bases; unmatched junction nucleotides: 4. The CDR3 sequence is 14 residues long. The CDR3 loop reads CASRWTGRNSPLHF. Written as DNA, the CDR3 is TGTGCCAGCAGGTGGACAGGGCGTAATTCACCCCTCCACTTT.

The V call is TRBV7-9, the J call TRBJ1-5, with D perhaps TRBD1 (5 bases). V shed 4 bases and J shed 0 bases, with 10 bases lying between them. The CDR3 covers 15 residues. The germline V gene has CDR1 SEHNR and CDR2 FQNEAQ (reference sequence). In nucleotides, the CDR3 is TGTGCCAGCAGCTGGGACGGGTATAGCAATCAGCCCCAGCATTTT. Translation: CASSWDGYSNQPQHF.

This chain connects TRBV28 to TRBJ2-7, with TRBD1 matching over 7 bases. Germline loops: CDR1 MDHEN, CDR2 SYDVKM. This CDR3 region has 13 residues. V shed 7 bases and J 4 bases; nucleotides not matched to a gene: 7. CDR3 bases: TGTGCCAGCACTCCCGGGACAGCGTACGAGCAGTACGTC. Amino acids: CASTPGTAYEQYV.

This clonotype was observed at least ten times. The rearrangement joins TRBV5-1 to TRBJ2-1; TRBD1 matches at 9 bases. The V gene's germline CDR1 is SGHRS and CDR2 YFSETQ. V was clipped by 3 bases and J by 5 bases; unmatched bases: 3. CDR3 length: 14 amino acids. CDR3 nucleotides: TGCGCCAGCAGCTCCGGGACAGGGAACAATGAGCAGTTCTTC. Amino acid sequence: CASSSGTGNNEQFF.

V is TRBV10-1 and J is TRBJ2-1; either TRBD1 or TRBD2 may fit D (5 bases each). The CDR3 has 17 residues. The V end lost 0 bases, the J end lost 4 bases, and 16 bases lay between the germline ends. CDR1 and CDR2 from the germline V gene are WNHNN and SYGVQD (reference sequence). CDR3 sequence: CASSESILVGPYNEQFF. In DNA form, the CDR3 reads TGCGCCAGCAGTGAGTCGATACTAGTGGGGCCGTACAATGAGCAGTTCTTC.

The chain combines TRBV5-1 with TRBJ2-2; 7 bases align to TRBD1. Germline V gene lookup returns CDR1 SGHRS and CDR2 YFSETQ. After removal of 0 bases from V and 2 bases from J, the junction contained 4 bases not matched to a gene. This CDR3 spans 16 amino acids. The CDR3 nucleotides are TGCGCCAGCAGCTTGGGAGGGGGCGTAAACACCGGGGAGCTGTTTTTT. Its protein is CASSLGGGVNTGELFF.

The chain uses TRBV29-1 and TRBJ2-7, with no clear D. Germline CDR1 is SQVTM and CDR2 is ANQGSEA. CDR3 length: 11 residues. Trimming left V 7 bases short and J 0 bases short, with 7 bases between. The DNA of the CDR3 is TGCAGCGGGCAGGTCTCCTACGAGCAGTACTTC. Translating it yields CSGQVSYEQYF.

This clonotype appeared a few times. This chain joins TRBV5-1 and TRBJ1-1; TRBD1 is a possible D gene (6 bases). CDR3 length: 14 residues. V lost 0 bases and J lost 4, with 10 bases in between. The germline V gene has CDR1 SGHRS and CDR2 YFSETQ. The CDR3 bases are TGCGCCAGCAGCTTGGACAGGGCGGCCACTGAAGCTTTCTTT. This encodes CASSLDRAATEAFF.

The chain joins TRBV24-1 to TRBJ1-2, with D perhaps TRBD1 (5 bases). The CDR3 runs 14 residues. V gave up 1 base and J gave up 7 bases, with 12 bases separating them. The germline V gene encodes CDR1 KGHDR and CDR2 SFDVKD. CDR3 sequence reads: CATSDFGRESGYTF. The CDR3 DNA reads TGTGCCACCAGTGATTTCGGCAGGGAGAGTGGCTACACCTTC.

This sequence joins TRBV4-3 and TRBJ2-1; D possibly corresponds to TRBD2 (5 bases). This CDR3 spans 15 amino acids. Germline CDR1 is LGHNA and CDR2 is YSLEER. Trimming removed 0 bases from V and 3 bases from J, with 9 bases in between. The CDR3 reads CASSQDRGNYNEQFF. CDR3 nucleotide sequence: TGCGCCAGCAGCCAAGATCGGGGTAACTACAATGAGCAGTTCTTC.

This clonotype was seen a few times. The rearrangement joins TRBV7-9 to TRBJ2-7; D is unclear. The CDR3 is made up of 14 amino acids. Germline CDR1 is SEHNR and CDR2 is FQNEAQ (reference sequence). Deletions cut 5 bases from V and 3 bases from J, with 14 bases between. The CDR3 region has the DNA TGTGCCAGCAGCCCCCCGTCAACTTTCTACGAGCAGTACGTC. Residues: CASSPPSTFYEQYV.

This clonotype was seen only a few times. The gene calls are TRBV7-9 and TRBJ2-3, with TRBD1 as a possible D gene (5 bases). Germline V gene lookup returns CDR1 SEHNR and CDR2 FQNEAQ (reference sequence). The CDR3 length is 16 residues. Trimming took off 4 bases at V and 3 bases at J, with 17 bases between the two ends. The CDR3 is CASSSRQFVETDTQYF. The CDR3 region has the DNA TGTGCCAGCAGCTCTCGACAGTTCGTGGAGACAGATACGCAGTATTTT.

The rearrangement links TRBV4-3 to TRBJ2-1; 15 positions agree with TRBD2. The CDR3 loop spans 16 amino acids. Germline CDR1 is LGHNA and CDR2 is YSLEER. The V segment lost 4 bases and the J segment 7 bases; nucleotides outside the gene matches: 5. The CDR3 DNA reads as TGCGCCAGCAGCCTGTCCGGACTAGCGGGGGGGAATGAGCAGTTCTTC. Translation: CASSLSGLAGGNEQFF.

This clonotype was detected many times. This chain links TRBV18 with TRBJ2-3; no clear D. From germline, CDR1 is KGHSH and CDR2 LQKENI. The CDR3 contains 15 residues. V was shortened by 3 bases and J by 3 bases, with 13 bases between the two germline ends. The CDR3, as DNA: TGTGCCAGCTCACCGCTCTCCGGGTTAACAGATACGCAGTATTTT. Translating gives CASSPLSGLTDTQYF.

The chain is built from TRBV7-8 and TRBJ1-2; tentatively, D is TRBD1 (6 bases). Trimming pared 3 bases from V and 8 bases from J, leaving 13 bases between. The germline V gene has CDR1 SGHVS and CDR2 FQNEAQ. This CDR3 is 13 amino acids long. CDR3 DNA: TGTGCCAGCAGCTTCCGGACAGAGGACGGCTACACCTTC. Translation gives CASSFRTEDGYTF.

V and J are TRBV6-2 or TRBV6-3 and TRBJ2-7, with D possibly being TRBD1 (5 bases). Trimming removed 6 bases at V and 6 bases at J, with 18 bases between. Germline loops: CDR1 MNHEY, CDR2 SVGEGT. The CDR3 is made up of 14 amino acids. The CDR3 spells CASRPAGQAREQYF. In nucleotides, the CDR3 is TGTGCCAGCAGGCCAGCAGGGCAGGCCCGCGAGCAGTACTTC.

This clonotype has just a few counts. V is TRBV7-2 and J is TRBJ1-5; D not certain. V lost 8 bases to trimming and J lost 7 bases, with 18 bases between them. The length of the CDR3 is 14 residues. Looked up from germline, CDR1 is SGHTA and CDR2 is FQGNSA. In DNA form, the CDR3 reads TGTGCCAGCGGTCCCTTCTCGGGAGGCCAGCCCCAGCATTTT. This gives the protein CASGPFSGGQPQHF. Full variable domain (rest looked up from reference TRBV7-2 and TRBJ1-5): GAGVSQSPSNKVTEKGKDVELRCDPISGHTALYWYRQSLGQGLEFLIYFQGNSAPDKSGLPSDRFSAERTGGSVSTLTIQRTQQEDSAVYLCASGPFSGGQPQHFGDGTRLSIL.

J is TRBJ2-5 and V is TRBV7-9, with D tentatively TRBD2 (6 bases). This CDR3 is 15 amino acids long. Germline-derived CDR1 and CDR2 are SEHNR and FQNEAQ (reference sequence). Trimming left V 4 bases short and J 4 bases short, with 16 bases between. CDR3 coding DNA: TGTGCCAGCAGCTCACGGAGGCAGGGAGGAGAGACCCAGTACTTC. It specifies CASSSRRQGGETQYF.